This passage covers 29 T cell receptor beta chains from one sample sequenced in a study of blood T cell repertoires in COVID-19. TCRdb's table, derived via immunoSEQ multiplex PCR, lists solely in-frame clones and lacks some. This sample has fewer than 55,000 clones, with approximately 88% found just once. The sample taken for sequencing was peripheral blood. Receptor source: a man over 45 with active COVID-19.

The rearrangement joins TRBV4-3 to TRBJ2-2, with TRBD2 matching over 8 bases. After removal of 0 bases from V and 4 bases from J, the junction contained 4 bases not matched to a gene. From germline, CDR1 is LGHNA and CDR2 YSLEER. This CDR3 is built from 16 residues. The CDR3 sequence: CASSQESGRGTGELFF. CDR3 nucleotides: TGCGCCAGCAGCCAAGAGTCCGGGAGGGGCACCGGGGAGCTGTTTTTT.

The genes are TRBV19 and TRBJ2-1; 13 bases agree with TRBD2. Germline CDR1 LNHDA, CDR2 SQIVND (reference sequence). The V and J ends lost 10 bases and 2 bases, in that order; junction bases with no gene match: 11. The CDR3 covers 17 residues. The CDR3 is CATSLAGGLRTYNEQFF. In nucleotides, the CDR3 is TGTGCCACCTCACTAGCGGGGGGGCTGAGGACCTACAATGAGCAGTTCTTC.

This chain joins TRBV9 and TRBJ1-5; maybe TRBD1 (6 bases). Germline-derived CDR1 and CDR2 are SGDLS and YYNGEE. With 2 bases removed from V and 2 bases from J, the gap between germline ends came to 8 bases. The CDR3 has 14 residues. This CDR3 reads CASSVGQRNQPQHF. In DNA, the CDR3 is TGTGCCAGCAGCGTCGGACAGCGCAATCAGCCCCAGCATTTT.

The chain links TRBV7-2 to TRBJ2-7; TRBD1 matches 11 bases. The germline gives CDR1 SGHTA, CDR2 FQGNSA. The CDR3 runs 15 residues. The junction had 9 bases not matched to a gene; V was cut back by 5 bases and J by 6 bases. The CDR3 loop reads CASSPRTGGRSEQYF. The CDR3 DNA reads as TGTGCCAGCAGCCCTAGGACAGGGGGCCGGAGCGAGCAGTACTTC.

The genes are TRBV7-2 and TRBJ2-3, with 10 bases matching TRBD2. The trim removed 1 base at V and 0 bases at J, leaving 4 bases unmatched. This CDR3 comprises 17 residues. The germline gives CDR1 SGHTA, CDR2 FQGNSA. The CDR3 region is CASSLVAGGLSTDTQYF. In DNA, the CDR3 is TGTGCCAGCAGCTTAGTAGCGGGGGGCCTAAGCACAGATACGCAGTATTTT.

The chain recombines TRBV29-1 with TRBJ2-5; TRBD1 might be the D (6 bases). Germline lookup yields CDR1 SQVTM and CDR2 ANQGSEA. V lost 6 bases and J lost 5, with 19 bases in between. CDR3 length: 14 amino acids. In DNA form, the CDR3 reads TGCAGCGTCATAAGGGGGATCGGGGTGGAGACCCAGTACTTC. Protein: CSVIRGIGVETQYF.

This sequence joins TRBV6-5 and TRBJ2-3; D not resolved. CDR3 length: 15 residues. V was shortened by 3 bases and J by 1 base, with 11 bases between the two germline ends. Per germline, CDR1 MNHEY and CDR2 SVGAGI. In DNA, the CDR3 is TGTGCCAGCAGTTATCTGGCGGAAGGCACAGATACGCAGTATTTT. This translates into CASSYLAEGTDTQYF.

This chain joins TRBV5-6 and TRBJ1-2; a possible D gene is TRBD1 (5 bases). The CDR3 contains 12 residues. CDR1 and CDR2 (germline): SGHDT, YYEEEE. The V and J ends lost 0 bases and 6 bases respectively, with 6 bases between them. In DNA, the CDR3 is TGTGCCAGCAGCTTGGGGGGCAATGGCTACACCTTC. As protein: CASSLGGNGYTF.

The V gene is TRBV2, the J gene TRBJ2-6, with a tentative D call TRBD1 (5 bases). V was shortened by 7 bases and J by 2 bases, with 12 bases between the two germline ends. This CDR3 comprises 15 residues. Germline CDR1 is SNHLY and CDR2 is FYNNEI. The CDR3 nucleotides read TGTGCCAGCACCGACAGTCTCGCTGGGGCCAACGTCCTGACTTTC. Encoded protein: CASTDSLAGANVLTF.

The CDR3, as DNA: TGTGCCAGCAGTCGGGACAGGGGAAACACCATATATTTT. It is translated as CASSRDRGNTIYF. The V call is TRBV12-3 or TRBV12-4, the J call TRBJ1-3; TRBD1 matches at 8 bases. V lost 5 bases and J lost 4; bases outside the gene matches: 1. CDR3 length: 13 residues.

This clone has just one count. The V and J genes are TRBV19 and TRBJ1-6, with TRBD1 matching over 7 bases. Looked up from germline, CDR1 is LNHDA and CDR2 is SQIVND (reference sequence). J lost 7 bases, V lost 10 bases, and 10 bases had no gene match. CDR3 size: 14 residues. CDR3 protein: CATKGGRGNSPLHF. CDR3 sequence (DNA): TGTGCCACCAAAGGGGGCAGGGGGAATTCACCCCTCCACTTT.

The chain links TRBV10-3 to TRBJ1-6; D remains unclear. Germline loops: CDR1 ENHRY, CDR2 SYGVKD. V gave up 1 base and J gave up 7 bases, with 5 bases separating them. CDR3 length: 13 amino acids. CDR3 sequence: CAISEWQNSPLHF. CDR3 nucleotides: TGTGCCATCAGTGAGTGGCAGAATTCACCCCTCCACTTT.

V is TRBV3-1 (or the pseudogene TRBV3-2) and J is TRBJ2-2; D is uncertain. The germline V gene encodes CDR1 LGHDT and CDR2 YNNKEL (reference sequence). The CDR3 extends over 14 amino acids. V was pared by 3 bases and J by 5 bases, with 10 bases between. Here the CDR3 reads CASSHRPRTGELFF. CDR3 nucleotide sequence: TGTGCCAGCAGCCACCGCCCCAGGACCGGGGAGCTGTTTTTT.

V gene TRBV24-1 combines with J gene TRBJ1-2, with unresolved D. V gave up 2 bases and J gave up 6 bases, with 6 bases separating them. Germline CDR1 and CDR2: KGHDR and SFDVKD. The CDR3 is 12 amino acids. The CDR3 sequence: CATSDWRDGYTF. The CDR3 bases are TGTGCCACCAGTGATTGGAGAGATGGCTACACCTTC.

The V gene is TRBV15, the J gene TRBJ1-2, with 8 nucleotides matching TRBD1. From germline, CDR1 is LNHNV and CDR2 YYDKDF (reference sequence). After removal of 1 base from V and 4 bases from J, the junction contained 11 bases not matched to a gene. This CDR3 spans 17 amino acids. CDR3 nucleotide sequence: TGTGCCACCAGCAGAGGAGGTCAACAGGGACAGGTCTATGGCTACACCTTC. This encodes CATSRGGQQGQVYGYTF.

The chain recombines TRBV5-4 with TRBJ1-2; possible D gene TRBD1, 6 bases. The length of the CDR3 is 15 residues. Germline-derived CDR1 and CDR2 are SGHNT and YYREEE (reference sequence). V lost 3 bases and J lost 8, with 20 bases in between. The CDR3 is CASSSTKTGPWGYTF. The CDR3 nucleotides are TGTGCCAGCAGCTCTACGAAAACAGGGCCTTGGGGCTACACCTTC.

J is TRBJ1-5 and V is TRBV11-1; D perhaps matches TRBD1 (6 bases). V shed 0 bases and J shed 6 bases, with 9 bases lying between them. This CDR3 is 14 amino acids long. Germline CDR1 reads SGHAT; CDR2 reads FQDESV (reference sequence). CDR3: CASSLARGGQPQHF. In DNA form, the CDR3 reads TGTGCCAGCAGCTTAGCCAGGGGCGGTCAGCCCCAGCATTTT.

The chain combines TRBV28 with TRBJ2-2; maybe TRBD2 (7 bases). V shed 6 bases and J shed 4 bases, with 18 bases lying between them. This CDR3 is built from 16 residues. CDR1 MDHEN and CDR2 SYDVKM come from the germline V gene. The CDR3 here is CASRRKGGVFTGELFF. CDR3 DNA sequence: TGTGCCAGCAGGAGAAAAGGGGGGGTTTTCACCGGGGAGCTGTTTTTT.

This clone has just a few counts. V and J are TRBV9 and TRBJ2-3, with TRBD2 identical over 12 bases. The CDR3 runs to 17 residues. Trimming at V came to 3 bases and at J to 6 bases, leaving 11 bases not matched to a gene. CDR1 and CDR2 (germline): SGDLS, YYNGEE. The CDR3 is CASSAPGLAGVRDTQYF. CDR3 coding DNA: TGTGCCAGCAGCGCACCGGGACTAGCGGGTGTCCGGGATACGCAGTATTTT.

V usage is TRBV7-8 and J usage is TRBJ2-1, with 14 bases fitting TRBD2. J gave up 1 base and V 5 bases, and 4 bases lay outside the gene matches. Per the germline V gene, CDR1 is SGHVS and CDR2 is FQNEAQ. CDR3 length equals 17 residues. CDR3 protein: CASSEGLAGVSYNEQFF. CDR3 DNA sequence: TGTGCCAGCAGCGAGGGACTAGCGGGAGTGTCCTACAATGAGCAGTTCTTC.

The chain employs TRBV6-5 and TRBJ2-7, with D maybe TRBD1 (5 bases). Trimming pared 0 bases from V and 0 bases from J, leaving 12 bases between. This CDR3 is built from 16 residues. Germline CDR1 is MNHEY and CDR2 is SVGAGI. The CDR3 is CASSYSGAHSSYEQYF. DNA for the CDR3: TGTGCCAGCAGTTACTCAGGGGCCCATAGCTCCTACGAGCAGTACTTC.

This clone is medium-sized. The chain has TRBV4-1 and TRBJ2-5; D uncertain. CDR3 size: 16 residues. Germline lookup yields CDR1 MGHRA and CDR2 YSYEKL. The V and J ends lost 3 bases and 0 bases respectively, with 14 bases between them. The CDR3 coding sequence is TGCGCCAGCAGCCACCCGGAGACCTTGTACCAAGAGACCCAGTACTTC. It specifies CASSHPETLYQETQYF.

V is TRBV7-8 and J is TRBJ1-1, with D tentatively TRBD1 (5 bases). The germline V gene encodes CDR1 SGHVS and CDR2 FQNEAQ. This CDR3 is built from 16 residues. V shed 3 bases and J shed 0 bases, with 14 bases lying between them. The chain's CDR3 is CASSFLFDSLNTEAFF. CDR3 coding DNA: TGTGCCAGCAGCTTTTTGTTCGACAGTTTGAACACTGAAGCTTTCTTT.

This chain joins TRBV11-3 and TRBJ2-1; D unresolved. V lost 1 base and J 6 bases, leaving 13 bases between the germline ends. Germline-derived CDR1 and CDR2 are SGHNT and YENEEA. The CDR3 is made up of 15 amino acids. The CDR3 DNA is TGTGCCAGCAGCTTAGGGGCCGCGCAGTCCAATGAGCAGTTCTTC. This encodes CASSLGAAQSNEQFF.

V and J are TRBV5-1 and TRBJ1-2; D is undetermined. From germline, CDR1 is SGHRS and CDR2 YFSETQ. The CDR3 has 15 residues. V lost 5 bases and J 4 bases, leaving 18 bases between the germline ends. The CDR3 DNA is TGCGCCAGCAGTCCCGTAGGGCCTAGCATCTATGGCTACACCTTC. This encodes CASSPVGPSIYGYTF.

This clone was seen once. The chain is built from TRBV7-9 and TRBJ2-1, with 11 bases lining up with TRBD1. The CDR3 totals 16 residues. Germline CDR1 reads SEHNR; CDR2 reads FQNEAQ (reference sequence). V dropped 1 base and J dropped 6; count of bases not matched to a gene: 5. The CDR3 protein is CASSLGPGTGGNEQFF. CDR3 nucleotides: TGTGCCAGCAGCTTAGGCCCCGGGACAGGGGGCAATGAGCAGTTCTTC.

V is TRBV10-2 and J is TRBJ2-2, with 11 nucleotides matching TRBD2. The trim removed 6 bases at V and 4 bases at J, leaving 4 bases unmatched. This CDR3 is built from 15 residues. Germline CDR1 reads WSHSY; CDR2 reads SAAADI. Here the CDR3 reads CASRLAGVGTGELFF. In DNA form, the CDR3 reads TGCGCCAGCAGACTAGCGGGAGTGGGCACCGGGGAGCTGTTTTTT.

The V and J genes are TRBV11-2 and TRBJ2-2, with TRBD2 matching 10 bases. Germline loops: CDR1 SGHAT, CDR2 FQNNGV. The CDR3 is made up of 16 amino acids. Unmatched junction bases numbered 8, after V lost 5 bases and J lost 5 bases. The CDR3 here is CASSLRAGGLTGELFF. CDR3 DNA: TGTGCCAGCAGCCTACGAGCGGGAGGGCTTACCGGGGAGCTGTTTTTT.

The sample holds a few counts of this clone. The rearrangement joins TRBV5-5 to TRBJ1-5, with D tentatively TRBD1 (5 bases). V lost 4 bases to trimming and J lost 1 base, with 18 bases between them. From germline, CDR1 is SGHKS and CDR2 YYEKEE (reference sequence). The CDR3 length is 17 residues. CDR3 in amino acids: CASSMPQGSLSNQPQHF. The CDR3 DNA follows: TGTGCCAGCAGCATGCCTCAGGGTTCTTTAAGCAATCAGCCCCAGCATTTT.